The 13 T cell receptor beta chains below come from one sample, sequenced in a study of post-analysis software for immune sequencing data. Researchers reported that TCR beta cDNA libraries carried unique molecular identifiers. TCRdb reprocessed the PCR reads via MiXCR and lists one record per CDR3 protein. The sample yields 750,000 to 950,000 distinct CDR3 sequences, around 53% seen once. Study-wide results and limits: When patients were compared with controls, four to six TRBV segments were more frequent, TRBV5-6, TRBV5-1 and TRBV20-1 among them.

These receptors' antigens are unknown. The sequenced sample was blood. The receptors come from a girl aged 5-17 years with multiple sclerosis.

This clonotype was recorded a few times. The chain employs TRBV9 and TRBJ2-7, with TRBD2 matching over 7 bases. Germline assignment: CDR1 SGDLS and CDR2 YYNGEE. V shed 0 bases, J shed 4 bases, and the junction held 4 bases outside the gene matches. The CDR3 is 14 amino acids. CDR3 DNA: TGTGCCAGCAGCGTAGGCGGGAGTGGGTACGAGCAGTACTTC. As protein: CASSVGGSGYEQYF.

The V and J genes are TRBV12-3 or TRBV12-4 and TRBJ2-7; 7 positions match TRBD2. With 1 base clipped from V and 4 bases from J, the junction kept 10 bases outside the gene matches. The CDR3 has 16 residues. The CDR3 coding sequence is TGTGCCAGCAGTTTAGTCGCCCCGGGAGGTATTTACGAGCAGTACTTC. Protein product: CASSLVAPGGIYEQYF.

CDR3 DNA: TGCAGTGCTATGCGGGACAGCCCTAACTATGGCTACACCTTC. This gives the protein CSAMRDSPNYGYTF. The V call is TRBV20-1, the J call TRBJ1-2; the match to TRBD1 covers 7 bases. CDR1 and CDR2 from the germline V gene are DFQATT and SNEGSKA (reference sequence). The CDR3 has 14 amino acids. The V and J ends lost 4 bases and 0 bases, in that order; junction bases with no gene match: 5.

This clonotype turned up a few times. The chain is built from TRBV25-1 and TRBJ1-1; possibly TRBD1 for D (5 bases). There are 14 residues in the CDR3. Looked up from germline, CDR1 is MGHDK and CDR2 is SYGVNS. V lost 6 bases and J 1 base, leaving 12 bases between the germline ends. DNA for the CDR3: TGTGCCAGCAGGGGGGGTGGAGAGAACACTGAAGCTTTCTTT. This gives the protein CASRGGGENTEAFF.

The chain joins TRBV6-6 to TRBJ1-6, with no clear D. Trimming pared 8 bases from V and 3 bases from J, leaving 11 bases between. CDR1 and CDR2 from the germline V gene are MNHNY and SVGAGI (reference sequence). The CDR3 extends over 14 amino acids. For the CDR3, the DNA is TGTGCCAGCTGCACAGACCTCTATAATTCACCCCTCCACTTT. Residues: CASCTDLYNSPLHF.

The chain carries TRBV9 and TRBJ2-7; TRBD2 agrees at 12 bases. The CDR3 is 16 residues long. Unmatched junction bases numbered 1, after V lost 0 bases and J lost 0 bases. Looked up from germline, CDR1 is SGDLS and CDR2 is YYNGEE. The CDR3 coding sequence is TGTGCCAGCAGCGTAGGACTAGCGGGAGCCTCCTACGAGCAGTACTTC. It codes for CASSVGLAGASYEQYF.

The rearrangement joins TRBV11-2 to TRBJ1-2, with D hard to call. CDR1 and CDR2 from the germline V gene are SGHAT and FQNNGV. The CDR3 loop spans 15 amino acids. The germline V and J ends were trimmed by 0 bases and 1 base, with 9 bases remaining between them. The CDR3 spells CASSLDHWDNYGYTF. CDR3 sequence (DNA): TGTGCCAGCAGCTTAGATCATTGGGATAACTATGGCTACACCTTC.

The gene calls are TRBV5-1 and TRBJ2-1, with D possibly TRBD2 on 5 matching bases. Trimming stripped 1 base from V and 5 bases from J, with 10 bases between. The CDR3 loop spans 14 amino acids. Germline CDR1 reads SGHRS; CDR2 reads YFSETQ. The CDR3, as DNA: TGCGCCAGCAGCTTGACTCTAGCCCACAATGAGCAGTTCTTC. It translates to CASSLTLAHNEQFF. Together with reference TRBV5-1 and TRBJ2-1, the CDR3 gives the full variable domain: KAGVTQTPRYLIKTRGQQVTLSCSPISGHRSVSWYQQTPGQGLQFLFEYFSETQRNKGNFPGRFSGRQFSNSRSEMNVSTLELGDSALYLCASSLTLAHNEQFFGPGTRLTVL.

The chain carries TRBV12-3 or TRBV12-4 and TRBJ1-1; 7 positions agree with TRBD1. V was pared by 6 bases and J by 5 bases, with 21 bases of the junction left unmatched. The CDR3 runs 18 residues. CDR3 sequence: CASSLLARQGSWDTEAFF. CDR3 nucleotide sequence: TGTGCCAGCAGCCTTCTGGCTAGACAGGGAAGTTGGGATACTGAAGCTTTCTTT.

V is TRBV5-1 and J is TRBJ2-1, with 7 bases aligning to TRBD1. Trimming at V came to 3 bases and at J to 5 bases, leaving 8 bases not matched to a gene. Germline V gives CDR1 SGHRS, CDR2 YFSETQ. This CDR3 comprises 15 residues. As DNA, the CDR3 is TGCGCCAGCAGCTCCCCGGGACAGAAACACAATGAGCAGTTCTTC. Translation gives CASSSPGQKHNEQFF.

This clonotype was observed a handful of times. The gene calls are TRBV5-1 and TRBJ1-4, with D unclear. The CDR3 spans 16 residues. Per germline, CDR1 SGHRS and CDR2 YFSETQ. Deletions cut 0 bases from V and 1 base from J, with 10 bases between. The chain's CDR3 is CASSLESRGTNEKLFF. The CDR3 DNA reads TGCGCCAGCAGCTTGGAAAGTCGGGGAACTAATGAAAAACTGTTTTTT.

The rearrangement uses TRBV5-1 and TRBJ2-3; D remains ambiguous. CDR1 is SGHRS and CDR2 is YFSETQ in the germline V gene. V lost 7 bases, J lost 0 bases, and 12 bases lay in between. The CDR3 contains 14 residues. CDR3 DNA: TGCGCCAGCTCTCAGCCTTCTAGCACAGATACGCAGTATTTT. Protein product: CASSQPSSTDTQYF.

The V and J genes are TRBV20-1 and TRBJ2-5; TRBD2 matches at 10 bases. The CDR3 runs to 14 residues. CDR1 and CDR2 (germline): DFQATT, SNEGSKA (reference sequence). V shed 5 bases and J 1 base; nucleotides not matched to a gene: 4. The chain's CDR3 is CSAALAGTQETQYF. CDR3 coding DNA: TGCAGTGCTGCACTAGCGGGGACCCAAGAGACCCAGTACTTC.